These 22 T cell receptor beta chains share one sample of origin, sequenced in a study of beta chain features in type 1 diabetes. No antigens are known for them. General observations from the study: In every one of the four CD4+ subsets, TCRB CDR3s were moderately but significantly shorter in Type 1 diabetes patients.

TCRB transcripts that were expressed got sequenced, as all of the isolated RNA had been reverse transcribed. Profiling relied on immunoSEQ multiplex PCR, and the TCRdb table lists in-frame clones only, not all of them. The sample shows about 27,000 clones, less than 70% of them seen only once. The sequenced material came from Tregs from blood. The receptors were gathered from a woman in her late teens or twenties with type 1 diabetes.

This clone has more than one count but fewer than ten. The chain carries TRBV25-1 and TRBJ2-5; 7 bases map to TRBD1. CDR3 length equals 17 residues. Germline V lookup: CDR1 MGHDK, CDR2 SYGVNS. V gave up 5 bases and J gave up 5 bases; unmatched junction bases: 17. The CDR3: CASSTRDSPAKGETQYF. In nucleotides, the CDR3 is TGTGCCAGCAGTACTCGGGACAGTCCAGCGAAGGGGGAGACCCAGTACTTC.

The chain carries TRBV5-1 and TRBJ2-7; 8 bases map to TRBD1. The CDR3 is 14 residues long. V shed 3 bases and J 0 bases; nucleotides not matched to a gene: 2. Germline assignment: CDR1 SGHRS and CDR2 YFSETQ. The CDR3 DNA reads as TGCGCCAGCAGCTGGGGACAGGACTCCTACGAGCAGTACTTC. Translating it yields CASSWGQDSYEQYF.

This clone has just a few counts. The rearrangement uses TRBV11-3 and TRBJ2-1, with 7 bases that match TRBD2. V lost 5 bases to trimming and J lost 9 bases; unmatched junction nucleotides: 10. Looked up from germline, CDR1 is SGHNT and CDR2 is YENEEA. CDR3 length: 14 amino acids. Here the CDR3 DNA reads TGTGCCAGCAGCCCGGACGGGACTAAGGGTGAGCAGTTCTTC. This gives the protein CASSPDGTKGEQFF.

This clone is a singleton in its sample. The CDR3 coding sequence is TGCGCCAGCAGCCACAGAACAGGGGACAATTCACCCCTCCACTTT. Encoded protein: CASSHRTGDNSPLHF. V is TRBV4-3 and J is TRBJ1-6; 7 bases fit TRBD1. Per germline, CDR1 LGHNA and CDR2 YSLEER. There are 15 residues in the CDR3. The ends lost 3 bases at V and 7 bases at J; junction bases unmatched: 6.

The count of this clone is one. The V and J genes are TRBV18 and TRBJ1-6, with 10 bases matching TRBD1. Germline values: CDR1 KGHSH, CDR2 LQKENI. V dropped 5 bases and J dropped 13; count of bases not matched to a gene: 8. The CDR3 is 14 amino acids. The DNA of the CDR3 is TGTGCCAGCTCAGCCGGGACAGGGGAATCCCCCCTCCACTTT. It encodes CASSAGTGESPLHF.

This clone has just a few counts. The V gene is TRBV11-2, the J gene TRBJ2-3; 8 nucleotides agree with TRBD2. The CDR3 is 16 amino acids. The germline V gene has CDR1 SGHAT and CDR2 FQNNGV. The ends lost 5 bases at V and 0 bases at J; junction bases unmatched: 7. CDR3 DNA sequence: TGTGCCAGCAGCCCCCGGTTAGCGGGAAGCACAGATACGCAGTATTTT. This translates into CASSPRLAGSTDTQYF.

J is TRBJ2-2 and V is TRBV19; D remains unclear. Trimming stripped 6 bases from V and 0 bases from J, with 5 bases between. Germline assignment: CDR1 LNHDA and CDR2 SQIVND (reference sequence). The CDR3 is 13 amino acids. The CDR3 protein is CASRSANTGELFF. The CDR3 bases are TGTGCCAGTAGGTCCGCGAACACCGGGGAGCTGTTTTTT.

V usage is TRBV10-3 and J usage is TRBJ2-3, with 8 bases identical to TRBD2. CDR3 length: 15 amino acids. After removal of 2 bases from V and 7 bases from J, the junction contained 8 bases not matched to a gene. CDR1 is ENHRY and CDR2 is SYGVKD in the germline V gene. CDR3 sequence reads: CAISEGSSGQNTQYF. The CDR3 DNA sequence: TGTGCCATCAGTGAGGGGTCTAGCGGGCAAAATACGCAGTATTTT.

V and J are TRBV11-3 and TRBJ2-5; the D gene is possibly TRBD2 (7 bases). The CDR3 totals 14 residues. Germline V gene lookup returns CDR1 SGHNT and CDR2 YENEEA. Trimming shortened V by 6 bases and J by 7 bases, and 18 bases separated the two germline ends. In DNA, the CDR3 is TGTGCCAGCAGTTCAGAGGGGGGGGATGGGACCCAGTACTTC. Its protein is CASSSEGGDGTQYF. Using reference TRBV11-3 and TRBJ2-5 for the parts outside the CDR3, the full variable domain is EAGVVQSPRYKIIEKKQPVAFWCNPISGHNTLYWYLQNLGQGPELLIRYENEEAVDDSQLPKDRFSAERLKGVDSTLKIQPAELGDSAVYLCASSSEGGDGTQYFGPGTRLLVL.

There are a few counts of this clone. This sequence joins TRBV11-2 and TRBJ2-1; the D gene is possibly TRBD2 (6 bases). V lost 4 bases and J lost 8, with 21 bases in between. CDR3 length: 16 residues. Germline V gives CDR1 SGHAT, CDR2 FQNNGV. CDR3 sequence reads: CASSSGMLGGRDEQFF. The CDR3 DNA sequence: TGTGCCAGCAGCTCCGGGATGCTGGGAGGCAGGGATGAGCAGTTCTTC.

In DNA, the CDR3 is TGTGCCAGCAGTCAATACAGGGGGCCCTATGGCTACACCTTC. Translation: CASSQYRGPYGYTF. The chain is built from TRBV6-5 and TRBJ1-2, with TRBD1 matching over 9 bases. J gave up 4 bases and V 5 bases, and 5 bases lay outside the gene matches. This CDR3 region has 14 residues. The germline V gene encodes CDR1 MNHEY and CDR2 SVGAGI.

In its sample, this clone ranks as medium-sized. The J gene is TRBJ1-1, the V gene TRBV18; 10 bases match TRBD1. V lost 3 bases, J lost 1 base, and 8 bases stayed unmatched. The CDR3 has 17 amino acids. CDR1 is KGHSH, CDR2 LQKENI, per germline. DNA of the CDR3: TGTGCCAGCTCACCTCGACAGGGGGCTCTTCGGAACACTGAAGCTTTCTTT. Amino acid sequence: CASSPRQGALRNTEAFF. Looking up the rest from reference TRBV18 and TRBJ1-1 gives the full variable domain: NAGVMQNPRHLVRRRGQEARLRCSPMKGHSHVYWYRQLPEEGLKFMVYLQKENIIDESGMPKERFSAEFPKEGPSILRIQQVVRGDSAAYFCASSPRQGALRNTEAFFGQGTRLTVV.

This CDR3 is CASSTWTGSLAKNIQYF. CDR3 sequence (DNA): TGTGCCAGTAGTACGTGGACAGGGTCACTAGCCAAAAACATTCAGTACTTC. The genes are TRBV19 and TRBJ2-4; 8 bases map to TRBD1. With 4 bases clipped from V and 0 bases from J, the junction kept 8 bases outside the gene matches. This CDR3 spans 17 amino acids. Germline-derived CDR1 and CDR2 are LNHDA and SQIVND (reference sequence).

The rearrangement joins TRBV19 to TRBJ1-1; a weak D match, TRBD1 (5 bases). V shed 4 bases and J shed 1 base, with 10 bases lying between them. Germline V gene lookup returns CDR1 LNHDA and CDR2 SQIVND (reference sequence). The CDR3 sequence is 14 residues long. In DNA, the CDR3 is TGTGCCAGTAGTACCAGACAGTCGAACACTGAAGCTTTCTTT. Its translation is CASSTRQSNTEAFF.

V usage is TRBV30 and J usage is TRBJ2-7, with a possible D match to TRBD2 (5 bases). The V end lost 8 bases, the J end lost 2 bases, and 16 bases lay between the germline ends. The CDR3 length is 13 residues. Per germline, CDR1 GTSNPN and CDR2 SVGIG (reference sequence). CDR3 sequence (DNA): TGTGCCGGTGCACGGGAACCGACCTACGAGCAGTACTTC. This translates into CAGAREPTYEQYF.

The rearrangement links TRBV19 to TRBJ2-1; 11 bases map to TRBD2. CDR3 size: 17 residues. The trim removed 3 bases at V and 0 bases at J, leaving 4 bases unmatched. CDR1 LNHDA and CDR2 SQIVND come from the germline V gene (reference sequence). CDR3 protein: CASSMGLAEASYNEQFF. The CDR3 DNA reads as TGTGCCAGTAGTATGGGACTAGCGGAGGCCTCCTACAATGAGCAGTTCTTC. Variable domain in full (rest from reference TRBV19 and TRBJ2-1): DGGITQSPKYLFRKEGQNVTLSCEQNLNHDAMYWYRQDPGQGLRLIYYSQIVNDFQKGDIAEGYSVSREKKESFPLTVTSAQKNPTAFYLCASSMGLAEASYNEQFFGPGTRLTVL.

V gene TRBV5-6 combines with J gene TRBJ2-5; the D gene is possibly TRBD1 (5 bases). The V gene lost 3 bases and the J gene lost 0 bases, with 18 bases spanning the gap. The CDR3 loop spans 17 amino acids. Per germline, CDR1 SGHDT and CDR2 YYEEEE. Written as DNA, the CDR3 is TGTGCCAGCAGCTCCTTCAGGGTAGTGACAGACCAAGAGACCCAGTACTTC. This encodes CASSSFRVVTDQETQYF.

J is TRBJ2-5 and V is TRBV29-1; D remains ambiguous. This CDR3 region has 14 residues. The germline V gene encodes CDR1 SQVTM and CDR2 ANQGSEA. V was cut by 5 bases and J by 5 bases, with 18 bases left in between. The CDR3, as DNA: TGCAGCGTTTTTCTCCTCGGTCAATCGGAGACCCAGTACTTC. Translated: CSVFLLGQSETQYF.

V usage is TRBV29-1 and J usage is TRBJ2-7; the match to TRBD2 covers 7 bases. CDR3 length equals 13 residues. Germline loops: CDR1 SQVTM, CDR2 ANQGSEA. V lost 7 bases and J lost 1; bases outside the gene matches: 7. The CDR3 region is CSARLAASYEQYF. In DNA, the CDR3 is TGCAGCGCACGACTAGCAGCATCCTACGAGCAGTACTTC.

V usage is TRBV18 and J usage is TRBJ1-2; 9 bases fit TRBD1. The CDR3 loop spans 13 amino acids. V was clipped by 3 bases and J by 8 bases; unmatched bases: 4. The germline CDR1 and CDR2 sequences are KGHSH and LQKENI. The CDR3 bases are TGTGCCAGCTCACCGGGGGACAGGGCCGGCTACACCTTC. It encodes CASSPGDRAGYTF.

V and J are TRBV28 and TRBJ1-3, with D possibly TRBD1 on 5 matching bases. CDR3 length equals 16 residues. V was cut by 7 bases and J by 0 bases, with 16 bases left in between. In germline, CDR1 is MDHEN, CDR2 SYDVKM. The CDR3 sequence: CASKDGGEVSGNTIYF. The CDR3 DNA follows: TGTGCCAGCAAGGATGGGGGGGAGGTCTCTGGAAACACCATATATTTT.

In this sample, this clone turned up a few times. The chain employs TRBV6-1 and TRBJ2-7; D is unclear. CDR1 and CDR2 (germline): MNHNS, SASEGT. Between the trimmed V and J ends, which lost 2 bases and 7 bases, there was a span of 9 bases. The CDR3 contains 12 residues. This CDR3 reads CASSESLVEQYF. In nucleotides, the CDR3 is TGTGCCAGCAGTGAATCCCTTGTTGAGCAGTACTTC.